The T cell receptor beta chain under discussion was sequenced for a study of T cells in Graves' hyperthyroidism and ophthalmopathy (dated by TCRdb to between 2017 and 2020). Background for the entire study: Peripheral blood was collected at initial diagnosis, before any treatment. According to the paper, TCR Vbeta CDR3 sequencing was carried out on about 140 peripheral blood samples, which came from approximately 43 ophthalmopathy, around 74 hyperthyroidism and roughly 17 progressor patients. After blood sampling, hyperthyroidism patients were treated with methimazole at a starting dose of 30 mg daily, and ophthalmopathy patients were treated with high-dose intravenous methylprednisolone. An independent validation cohort of about 19 hyperthyroidism patients and some 15 patients who later progressed to ophthalmopathy tested prospective prediction of ophthalmopathy. To identify TCR V-J signatures that set the groups apart, the researchers used a discovery cohort of about a hundred patients, made up of under 45 with Graves' ophthalmopathy and 57 with stable Graves' hyperthyroidism. The approximately 98 discovery patients were randomly divided into training and test sets at a 7:3 ratio. Thyroid tissue and blood T-cell repertoires from six Graves' hyperthyroidism patients were also compared in the study.

The TCR beta CDR3 regions were amplified from RNA transcripts. For the first round of RT-PCR on the TCR CDR3, the HTBI primer set was used together with the Qiagen OneStep RT-PCR kit. Libraries were constructed in a second round of multiplex PCR, after which size selection and purification were performed. Libraries were sequenced paired-end with 100 bp reads on an Illumina HiSeq2000. For the original study's pipeline: SOAPnuke was used to process the raw data, with reads discarded if the reads contained adapters or uncalled bases, had a mean Phred below 15, or lacked an exact constant-primer or identifier match. High-quality paired reads were merged using COPE v1.2.5, and each unique nucleotide sequence was defined as a clonotype. Clonotypes were aligned to IMGT TRBV, TRBD and TRBJ reference segments using MiTCR v1.1. The analysis was restricted to V-J combinations with a frequency above 0.0001, which together covered just over 99% of the repertoires. A TCS score was defined as the ratio between F50 (clonal expansion) and ExV (chaos), using BLOSUM62-based TCRdist between CDR3 peptides within each V-J. Welch's t-statistics and random forest reduced some 510 V-J features to roughly 13, which were used in a naive Bayes classifier (R e1071). Using fastp at Q25 and MiXCR, TCRdb reprocessed the public reads and kept productive beta chains. A single entry per CDR3 protein holds the most common genes and DNA from its merged rows. The V and J calls follow TCRdb's processing rather than the paper's. The sample profile shows roughly 580,000 distinct CDR3 sequences; approximately 15% of them were found once. More than 4.5% of the sample belongs to the ten largest clones.

The cysteine opens and the phenylalanine closes a CDR3 of 14 amino acids. Only the CDR3 DNA is retained, 42 bases long and in frame from the first base. Trimming costs V 0 bases and J 4 bases, and their ends lie 12 bases apart. From a lookup of the germline V gene (reference sequence), CDR1 and CDR2 are DFQATT and SNEGSKA. Hyperthyroidism patients were newly diagnosed, with disease duration under 2 months, and aged 18 to 65 years. The study excluded patients with uncontrolled infections, other autoimmune diseases, pregnancy or lactation. Diagnoses were established on the basis of clinical symptoms, serum thyroxine and TRAb, thyroid ultrasound, and orbital computed tomography. Blood from progressor patients was drawn when they were first diagnosed with hyperthyroidism, before any ophthalmopathy symptoms appeared. Ficoll-Paque density gradient centrifugation was used to isolate PBMCs from around 9.1 ml of fresh peripheral blood. Progressor patients were defined as those initially diagnosed with Graves' hyperthyroidism in whom ophthalmopathy developed during follow-up. Trizol reagent was used to extract total RNA, and RNA quality was then checked on an Agilent 2100 Bioanalyzer.

This clonotype has at least ten counts. Which antigen it targets is not known. Base quality data are lacking; no much larger clone is found one base away. Overall results and qualifications from the work: In validation, the model predicted progression to ophthalmopathy a median of about 6.5 months before onset, with roughly 70% sensitivity and about 72% specificity. A model built on a 13 V-J signature distinguished ophthalmopathy from stable hyperthyroidism, reaching around 90% sensitivity and 81% to 83% specificity in cross-validation and 80%/75% in testing. No statistical method was used to fix the sample size in advance, and group allocation was not hidden from the investigators. Most expanded thyroid clonotypes (frequency above 0.001) were also found in blood, which suggests that blood repertoires may mirror thyroid immune responses.

The V and J genes are TRBV20-1 and TRBJ1-2; no D gene is confidently identified. The sample consisted of blood. This TCR was recovered from a woman under 40 with Graves' hyperthyroidism that later progressed to Graves' ophthalmopathy. The CDR3 in this case is CSARDTNGGYGYTF. The sequenced DNA is TGCAGTGCTAGAGATACCAATGGAGGCTATGGCTACACCTTC.